This T cell receptor beta chain was identified in a study of technical replicates of blood from several donors. The CDR3 has 13 residues. The germline V and J ends were trimmed by 4 bases and 8 bases, with 14 bases remaining between them. Per germline, CDR1 SQVTM and CDR2 ANQGSEA. Clones were sequenced by immunoSEQ multiplex PCR, and TCRdb holds only the in-frame ones, with some missing. The sample consists of roughly 72,000 clones, just under 95% of them appearing once. The sequenced sample consisted of T cells isolated from PBMCs. The chain links TRBV29-1 to TRBJ1-4; D gene ambiguous. The TCR comes from a human donor in good health. The CDR3 region is CSVAVDPGEKLFF. The CDR3 DNA is TGCAGCGTTGCGGTGGACCCGGGGGAAAAACTGTTTTTT.